This T cell receptor beta chain originates from a study of response to subunit inactivated influenza vaccine. Regarding the study as a whole: Authors suggested seasonal influenza vaccinations each recruit few new T cells.

About this clonotype: The antigen remains unidentified.

Deletions cut 5 bases from V and 0 bases from J, with 16 bases between. This CDR3 has 16 residues. The germline CDR1 and CDR2 sequences are SGHRS and YFSETQ. TCRdb independently ran MiXCR on the RT-PCR reads; one entry per CDR3 protein. The sample includes around 760,000 distinct CDR3 sequences, approximately 14% of them seen just once. The receptor's source is a middle-aged man who received an inactivated influenza vaccine. This specimen was PBMCs from blood, taken about 14 days before vaccination. This chain connects TRBV5-1 to TRBJ2-3; TRBD1 is a possible D gene (5 bases). The CDR3 spells CASSPDKGFSTDTQYF. The CDR3 region has the DNA TGCGCCAGCAGTCCCGACAAGGGGTTTAGCACAGATACGCAGTATTTT.